The rows below give T cell receptor beta chains drawn from one sample of a study of blood T cell repertoires in COVID-19. The repertoire was sequenced with immunoSEQ multiplex PCR; TCRdb's copy has only in-frame clones and lacks some. The profile covers under 250,000 clones, with approximately 82% appearing a single time and less than 3.5% taken by the ten largest. The sequenced material came from peripheral blood. Receptor source: a man aged 45 to 65 with active or convalescent COVID-19. CDR3s include the opening cysteine and the closing phenylalanine or tryptophan. A D gene is named only where the DNA matches it firmly. The listing skips clone size in some rows; elsewhere it reads once, few, many or a size class.

V gene: TRBV19
J gene: TRBJ1-2
clone size: .
D gene: TRBD1
CDR3 protein: CASGTGSNGYTF
CDR3 DNA: TGTGCCAGCGGGACAGGATCAAATGGCTACACCTTC

V gene: TRBV9
J gene: TRBJ1-2
clone size: .
D gene: .
CDR3 protein: CASSNTKANYGYTF
CDR3 DNA: TGTGCCAGCAGCAATACTAAAGCGAACTATGGCTACACCTTC

V gene: TRBV7-2
J gene: TRBJ1-4
clone size: .
D gene: TRBD1
CDR3 protein: CASSLDREGLFF
CDR3 DNA: TGTGCCAGCAGCTTGGACAGGGAAGGGCTGTTTTTT

V gene: TRBV27
J gene: TRBJ1-4
clone size: few
D gene: TRBD1
CDR3 protein: CASSLWGQGVNEKLFF
CDR3 DNA: TGTGCCAGCAGTTTATGGGGACAGGGGGTGAATGAAAAACTGTTTTTT

V gene: TRBV20-1
J gene: TRBJ1-6
clone size: .
D gene: TRBD1
CDR3 protein: CSASTRDRTYNSPLHF
CDR3 DNA: TGCAGTGCTAGTACACGGGACAGGACTTATAATTCACCCCTCCACTTT

V gene: TRBV5-4
J gene: TRBJ1-1
clone size: .
D gene: .
CDR3 protein: CASSPRGGTEAFF
CDR3 DNA: TGTGCCAGCAGCCCTCGGGGGGGGACTGAAGCTTTCTTT

V gene: TRBV7-2
J gene: TRBJ2-3
clone size: .
D gene: TRBD2
CDR3 protein: CASSLGLAGGESTDTQYF
CDR3 DNA: TGTGCCAGCAGCTTGGGACTAGCGGGGGGGGAAAGCACAGATACGCAGTATTTT

V gene: TRBV28
J gene: TRBJ1-6
clone size: .
D gene: TRBD1
CDR3 protein: CASSVQGGNSPLHF
CDR3 DNA: TGTGCCAGCAGTGTGCAGGGGGGCAATTCACCCCTCCACTTT

V gene: TRBV30
J gene: TRBJ2-2
clone size: .
D gene: .
CDR3 protein: CAWSVGTPNTGELFF
CDR3 DNA: TGTGCCTGGAGTGTCGGGACTCCTAACACCGGGGAGCTGTTTTTT

V gene: TRBV12-3/TRBV12-4
J gene: TRBJ1-1
clone size: .
D gene: .
CDR3 protein: CAREGTEAFF
CDR3 DNA: TGTGCCAGGGAGGGAACTGAAGCTTTCTTT

V gene: TRBV18
J gene: TRBJ2-5
clone size: .
D gene: .
CDR3 protein: CASSNLQETQYF
CDR3 DNA: TGTGCCAGCTCAAACTTACAAGAGACCCAGTACTTC

V gene: TRBV6-5
J gene: TRBJ1-1
clone size: .
D gene: .
CDR3 protein: CASRSTNGGFF
CDR3 DNA: TGTGCCAGCAGGAGTACAAACGGGGGATTCTTT

V gene: TRBV28
J gene: TRBJ1-5
clone size: .
D gene: TRBD1
CDR3 protein: CASRNRDSYSNQPQHF
CDR3 DNA: TGTGCCAGCAGAAACCGGGACAGCTATAGCAATCAGCCCCAGCATTTT

V gene: TRBV7-6
J gene: TRBJ2-3
clone size: .
D gene: .
CDR3 protein: CASSPRLADTQYF
CDR3 DNA: TGTGCCAGCAGCCCCCGACTGGCAGATACGCAGTATTTT

V gene: TRBV6-5
J gene: TRBJ2-7
clone size: many
D gene: TRBD2
CDR3 protein: CASILAGGGEQYF
CDR3 DNA: TGTGCCAGCATACTAGCGGGAGGAGGGGAGCAGTACTTC

V gene: TRBV30
J gene: TRBJ1-1
clone size: .
D gene: .
CDR3 protein: CAWSKRADTEAFF
CDR3 DNA: TGTGCCTGGAGTAAGCGGGCGGACACTGAAGCTTTCTTT

V gene: TRBV9
J gene: TRBJ1-3
clone size: .
D gene: .
CDR3 protein: CASSVEVEVYSGNTIYF
CDR3 DNA: TGTGCCAGCAGCGTAGAAGTAGAGGTGTACTCTGGAAACACCATATATTTT

V gene: TRBV7-8
J gene: TRBJ1-6
clone size: .
D gene: .
CDR3 protein: CASSTDDGGISPLHF
CDR3 DNA: TGTGCCAGCAGCACAGACGACGGAGGGATTTCACCCCTCCACTTT

V gene: TRBV4-1
J gene: TRBJ1-5
clone size: .
D gene: TRBD1
CDR3 protein: CASSHRDRGLNQPQHF
CDR3 DNA: TGCGCCAGCAGCCACCGGGACAGGGGGCTCAATCAGCCCCAGCATTTT

V gene: TRBV20-1
J gene: TRBJ2-2
clone size: .
D gene: .
CDR3 protein: CSASAGDTGELFF
CDR3 DNA: TGCAGTGCTAGTGCCGGGGACACCGGGGAGCTGTTTTTT

V gene: TRBV20-1
J gene: TRBJ2-1
clone size: .
D gene: TRBD2
CDR3 protein: CSASGSSGGLSYNEQFF
CDR3 DNA: TGCAGTGCTAGTGGTTCTAGCGGGGGGCTCTCCTACAATGAGCAGTTCTTC

V gene: TRBV2
J gene: TRBJ1-2
clone size: .
D gene: .
CDR3 protein: CASSEGGRSNNYGYTF
CDR3 DNA: TGTGCCAGCAGTGAGGGGGGGAGGAGTAACAACTATGGCTACACCTTC